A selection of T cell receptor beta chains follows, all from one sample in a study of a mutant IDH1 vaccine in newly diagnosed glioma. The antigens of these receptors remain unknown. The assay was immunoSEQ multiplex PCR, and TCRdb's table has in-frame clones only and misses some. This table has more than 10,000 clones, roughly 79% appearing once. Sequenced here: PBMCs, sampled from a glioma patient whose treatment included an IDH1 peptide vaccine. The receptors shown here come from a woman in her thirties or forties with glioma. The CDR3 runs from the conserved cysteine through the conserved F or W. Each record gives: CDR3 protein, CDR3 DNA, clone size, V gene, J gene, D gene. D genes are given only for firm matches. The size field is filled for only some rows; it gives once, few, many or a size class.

CASSLFGEVDGYTF	TGTGCCAGCAGCTTATTCGGTGAGGTGGATGGCTACACCTTC	-	TRBV7-9	TRBJ1-2	-
CASSQEGLFGYTF	TGCGCCAGCAGCCAAGAGGGACTTTTTGGCTACACCTTC	-	TRBV4-1	TRBJ1-2	-
CASSLAGGRAGANVLTF	TGTGCCAGCAGCCTCGCTGGCGGGAGAGCTGGGGCCAACGTCCTGACTTTC	-	TRBV7-9	TRBJ2-6	TRBD2
CASSLRRETDRYQPQHF	TGTGCCAGCAGCCTGAGGCGGGAGACGGATCGTTATCAGCCCCAGCATTTT	-	TRBV7-2	TRBJ1-5	-
CASTPPDRGFYEQYF	TGTGCCAGCACCCCCCCCGACAGGGGGTTCTACGAGCAGTACTTC	-	TRBV6-1	TRBJ2-7	TRBD1
CASSQSLPGGSNQPQHF	TGCGCCAGCAGTCAATCTTTGCCAGGGGGAAGCAATCAGCCCCAGCATTTT	few	TRBV23-1	TRBJ1-5	TRBD1
CASTEGRGIDTQYF	TGTGCCAGCACCGAAGGGAGGGGGATAGATACGCAGTATTTT	-	TRBV2	TRBJ2-3	-
CASSLGVVASGELFF	TGCGCCAGCAGCTTGGGGGTGGTAGCATCGGGGGAGCTGTTTTTT	few	TRBV5-1	TRBJ2-2	-
CASSLGAGGRLETQYF	TGTGCCAGCAGCTTAGGGGCGGGAGGAAGGTTGGAGACCCAGTACTTC	-	TRBV7-2	TRBJ2-5	TRBD2
CASSPLGPKQYF	TGTGCCAGCAGCCCACTAGGTCCCAAGCAGTACTTC	-	TRBV7-9	TRBJ2-7	-
CASSSPSGFTDTQYF	TGTGCCAGCAGCTCTCCCAGCGGATTCACAGATACGCAGTATTTT	-	TRBV5-4	TRBJ2-3	-
CASSQDLGGIVEKLFF	TGCGCCAGCAGCCAAGATCTAGGAGGGATTGTTGAAAAACTGTTTTTT	-	TRBV4-3	TRBJ1-4	-
CAISERAGIAFHEQYF	TGTGCCATCAGCGAGAGGGCAGGGATTGCGTTCCACGAGCAGTACTTC	-	TRBV10-3	TRBJ2-7	-
CASSRGTPYEQYF	TGTGCCAGCAGCCGAGGAACCCCCTACGAGCAGTACTTC	few	TRBV11-3	TRBJ2-7	-
CSVAGSGVNYGYTF	TGCAGCGTTGCGGGGAGCGGGGTAAACTATGGCTACACCTTC	-	TRBV29-1	TRBJ1-2	-